This T cell receptor (beta chain) was sequenced for a study of shared clonotypes between healthy human individuals. Naive CD45RA+ and memory CD45RA-negative subsets were split from CD4+ cells. Study findings and constraints: Incomplete sequencing of sorted subsets was indicated by rarefaction despite large depth.

This CDR3 has 17 residues. Germline values: CDR1 SGHKS, CDR2 YYEKEE (reference sequence). The V segment lost 4 bases and the J segment 5 bases; nucleotides outside the gene matches: 12. A note on this clone: Its antigen is unknown.

Profiling relied on immunoSEQ multiplex PCR, and the TCRdb table lists in-frame clones only, not all of them. The table includes 300,000 or so clones, roughly 70% detected once. V and J are TRBV5-5 and TRBJ1-5, with 10 nucleotides matching TRBD1. Sequencing was carried out using memory CD4+ T cells sorted from blood. Subset in this sample: CD45RA-negative fraction. This TCR was recovered from a young man in good health. CDR3 DNA: TGTGCCAGCAGCCGGCTAATTTCCGGGACAGGGGATCAGCCCCAGCATTTT. Amino acids: CASSRLISGTGDQPQHF.